The rows below give T cell receptor beta chains drawn from one sample of a study of vaccination and CD4 T cells after COVID-19. Antigens of these TCRs are unknown. One entry per CDR3 protein results from TCRdb running MiXCR on the PCR reads. Among approximately 7,300 distinct CDR3 sequences, 35% to 45% were seen once, and the ten largest hold about 26%. The sample was CD4+ T cells from blood, cultured in vitro. Receptors were obtained from a human donor in good health. CDR3s include the opening cysteine and the closing phenylalanine or tryptophan. The D gene is left open where the match is weak. Clone size is given for some rows only: seen once, a few or many times, or a class if the clone is expanded.

cdr3_aa cdr3_nt d_call cdr3_length clone_size j_call v_call
CASSLEPSKPQHF TGTGCCAGCAGCTTGGAACCCTCGAAACCCCAGCATTTT . 13 . TRBJ1-5 TRBV5-4
CSASRLSQGEQYF TGCAGTGCTAGCCGTCTTTCCCAGGGGGAGCAGTACTTC . 13 few TRBJ2-7 TRBV20-1
CASTITGWGRAAQHF TGTGCCAGCACCATTACAGGTTGGGGTCGAGCGGCCCAGCATTTT . 15 . TRBJ1-5 TRBV12-3/TRBV12-4
CASSYSNRGHGYTF TGTGCCAGCAGTTACTCGAACAGGGGGCATGGCTACACCTTC TRBD1 14 few TRBJ1-2 TRBV6-2/TRBV6-3
CAWSVQGVEQYF TGTGCCTGGAGTGTACAAGGGGTCGAGCAGTACTTC . 12 . TRBJ2-7 TRBV30
CATSFIPGQGNTGELFF TGTGCCACCAGCTTTATCCCAGGGCAAGGAAACACCGGGGAGCTGTTTTTT . 17 few TRBJ2-2 TRBV15
CATSDARDDSRYTF TGTGCCACCAGTGATGCCCGGGACGATTCTAGGTACACCTTC . 14 medium-sized TRBJ1-2 TRBV24-1
CASSAQGYTQYF TGTGCCAGCAGTGCACAGGGCTATACGCAGTATTTT . 12 . TRBJ2-3 TRBV7-9
CSVVTADYGYTF TGCAGCGTTGTAACAGCGGACTATGGCTACACCTTC . 12 few TRBJ1-2 TRBV29-1
CASSESMDTEAFF TGCGCCAGCAGTGAGTCGATGGATACTGAAGCTTTCTTT . 13 . TRBJ1-1 TRBV10-1
CASSSQTSGYTF TGTGCCAGCAGTTCCCAGACGAGTGGCTACACCTTC . 12 medium-sized TRBJ1-2 TRBV6-5
CASSLFGGNEQFF TGTGCCAGCAGCTTGTTCGGGGGGAATGAGCAGTTCTTC TRBD2 13 . TRBJ2-1 TRBV7-9
CASSLELYTGELFF TGTGCCAGCAGCTTGGAACTCTACACCGGGGAGCTGTTTTTT . 14 . TRBJ2-2 TRBV7-7
CSARAREQYF TGCAGTGCTAGAGCCCGGGAGCAGTACTTC . 10 . TRBJ2-7 TRBV20-1
CASNRRTGETQYF TGTGCCAGCAATCGCAGGACAGGGGAGACCCAGTACTTC TRBD1 13 . TRBJ2-5 TRBV25-1
CAWSPGTGGEGPQHF TGTGCCTGGAGCCCCGGGACAGGGGGCGAAGGGCCCCAGCATTTT TRBD1 15 . TRBJ1-5 TRBV30
CASSTPGTQNYGYTF TGTGCCAGTAGTACGCCAGGAACTCAAAACTATGGCTACACCTTC . 15 few TRBJ1-2 TRBV19
CASSSPGMYGYTF TGTGCCAGCAGCTCCCCAGGGATGTATGGCTACACCTTC . 13 . TRBJ1-2 TRBV5-6
CSGNQPGDYGYTF TGCAGTGGCAATCAGCCAGGGGACTATGGCTACACCTTC . 13 few TRBJ1-2 TRBV20-1
CASSLQGDTEAFF TGTGCCAGCAGCCTCCAGGGGGACACTGAAGCTTTCTTT TRBD1 13 few TRBJ1-1 TRBV7-9
CASSQAIAGGPDTQYF TGTGCCAGCAGCCAGGCTATAGCGGGGGGGCCAGATACGCAGTATTTT TRBD2 16 . TRBJ2-3 TRBV4-2
CASSFASGAPTQETQYF TGTGCCAGCAGCTTCGCTAGCGGGGCCCCGACCCAAGAGACCCAGTACTTC TRBD2 17 few TRBJ2-5 TRBV7-8
CASSPGVNSPLHF TGTGCCAGCAGTCCAGGGGTAAATTCACCCCTCCACTTT . 13 few TRBJ1-6 TRBV6-1